The TCR beta chain described here comes from a study of blood T cell repertoires in COVID-19. Clones were sequenced by immunoSEQ multiplex PCR, and TCRdb holds only the in-frame ones, with some missing. The sample lists about 250,000 clones; about four fifths were seen once. This CDR3 contains 15 residues. CDR1 is SEHNR, CDR2 FQNEAQ, per germline (reference sequence). Losses at the gene ends were 4 bases for V and 4 bases for J; bases not matched to a gene: 6. Donors were grouped by their self-reported clinical history. Input material: PBMCs or T cells enriched from blood (not recorded which). This clonotype originated in a man in his fifties who had recovered from COVID-19. The V call is TRBV7-9, the J call TRBJ2-7; 11 bases agree with TRBD2. The CDR3 reads CASSSASGRPYEQYF. The CDR3 coding sequence is TGTGCCAGCAGCTCAGCTAGCGGGAGGCCGTACGAGCAGTACTTC.